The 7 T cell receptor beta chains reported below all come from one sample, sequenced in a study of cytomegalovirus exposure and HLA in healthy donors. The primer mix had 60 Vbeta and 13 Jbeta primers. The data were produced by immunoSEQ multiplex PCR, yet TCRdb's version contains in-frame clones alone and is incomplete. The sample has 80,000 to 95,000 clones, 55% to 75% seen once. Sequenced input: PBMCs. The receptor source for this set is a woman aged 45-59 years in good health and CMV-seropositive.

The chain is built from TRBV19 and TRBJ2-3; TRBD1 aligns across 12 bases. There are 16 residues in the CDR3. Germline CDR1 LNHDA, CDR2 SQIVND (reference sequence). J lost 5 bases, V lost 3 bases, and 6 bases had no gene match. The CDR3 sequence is CASSIVGTGGLDTQYF. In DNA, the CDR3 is TGTGCCAGTAGTATCGTCGGGACAGGGGGCTTAGATACGCAGTATTTT. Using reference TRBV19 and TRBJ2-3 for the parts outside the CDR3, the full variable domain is DGGITQSPKYLFRKEGQNVTLSCEQNLNHDAMYWYRQDPGQGLRLIYYSQIVNDFQKGDIAEGYSVSREKKESFPLTVTSAQKNPTAFYLCASSIVGTGGLDTQYFGPGTRLTVL.

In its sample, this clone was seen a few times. The CDR3: CASSLPRNGYTF. In DNA, the CDR3 is TGTGCCAGCAGTCTACCGAGGAATGGCTACACCTTC. The V gene is TRBV28, the J gene TRBJ1-2; D unresolved. The CDR3 contains 12 residues. The germline gives CDR1 MDHEN, CDR2 SYDVKM. Between the trimmed V and J ends, which lost 5 bases and 6 bases, there was a span of 10 bases.

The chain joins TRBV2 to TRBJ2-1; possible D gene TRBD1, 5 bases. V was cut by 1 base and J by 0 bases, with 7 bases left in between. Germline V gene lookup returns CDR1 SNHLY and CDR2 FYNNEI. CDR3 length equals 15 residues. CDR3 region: CASSEGQSSYNEQFF. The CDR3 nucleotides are TGTGCCAGCAGTGAAGGACAGAGCTCCTACAATGAGCAGTTCTTC.

The CDR3 DNA is TGCGCCAGCGGGGACAGTTACAATGAGCAGTTCTTC. Amino acids: CASGDSYNEQFF. V and J are TRBV5-1 and TRBJ2-1; 7 bases map to TRBD1. CDR3 size: 12 residues. Trimming took 7 bases from V and 4 from J; bases not matched to a gene: 2. CDR1 and CDR2 (germline): SGHRS, YFSETQ.

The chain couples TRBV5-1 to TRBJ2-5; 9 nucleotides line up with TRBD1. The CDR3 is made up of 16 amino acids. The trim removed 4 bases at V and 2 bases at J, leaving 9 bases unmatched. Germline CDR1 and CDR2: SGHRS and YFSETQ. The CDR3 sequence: CASSGGGQGGQETQYF. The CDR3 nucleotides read TGCGCCAGCAGCGGGGGGGGACAGGGAGGACAAGAGACCCAGTACTTC.

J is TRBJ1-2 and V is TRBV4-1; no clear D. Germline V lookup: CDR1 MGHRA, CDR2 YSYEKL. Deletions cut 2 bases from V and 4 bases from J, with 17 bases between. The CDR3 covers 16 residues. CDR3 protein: CASSQSGGEAFYGYTF. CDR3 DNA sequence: TGCGCCAGCAGCCAAAGTGGAGGTGAGGCCTTCTATGGCTACACCTTC.

The CDR3 bases are TGTGCCACCAGCAGAGATGTTGAGACAGGTAGCAATCAGCCCCAGCATTTT. Protein sequence: CATSRDVETGSNQPQHF. This sequence joins TRBV15 and TRBJ1-5; the D gene is possibly TRBD1 (6 bases). Germline V gives CDR1 LNHNV, CDR2 YYDKDF (reference sequence). CDR3 length equals 17 residues. Trimming removed 0 bases at V and 0 bases at J, with 12 bases between.